This TCR beta chain was observed in a study of blood T cells in healthy people across ages. Study outcomes and limitations: Long-lived donors carried more naive CD4+ cells and greater diversity than aged donors. Older individuals had lower TCR beta diversity per million T cells (the decline was roughly linear).

As concerns this clonotype: No antigen is known for it.

The authors ran a second PCR of about 6 to 11 cycles using a sample-barcoded 5' primer and a J-beta primer mix. Every molecule of cDNA carried a tag from a template-switch adaptor with 12 random nucleotides. TCRdb independently ran MiXCR on the 5' RACE reads; one entry per CDR3 protein. The table has about 1.5 million distinct CDR3 sequences, approximately 43% seen once. The CDR3 extends over 16 amino acids. Germline V gene sequence: CDR1 SGHRS, CDR2 YFSETQ. With 1 base removed from V and 10 bases from J, the gap between germline ends came to 21 bases. Sequenced material: blood. The J gene is TRBJ2-1, the V gene TRBV5-1, with D possibly being TRBD1 (6 bases). This clonotype originated in a woman between 18 and 29 years old in good health. The CDR3 reads CASSLFRDTLLGEQFF. The CDR3 region has the DNA TGCGCCAGCAGCTTGTTCCGGGACACCCTCCTCGGGGAGCAGTTCTTC.